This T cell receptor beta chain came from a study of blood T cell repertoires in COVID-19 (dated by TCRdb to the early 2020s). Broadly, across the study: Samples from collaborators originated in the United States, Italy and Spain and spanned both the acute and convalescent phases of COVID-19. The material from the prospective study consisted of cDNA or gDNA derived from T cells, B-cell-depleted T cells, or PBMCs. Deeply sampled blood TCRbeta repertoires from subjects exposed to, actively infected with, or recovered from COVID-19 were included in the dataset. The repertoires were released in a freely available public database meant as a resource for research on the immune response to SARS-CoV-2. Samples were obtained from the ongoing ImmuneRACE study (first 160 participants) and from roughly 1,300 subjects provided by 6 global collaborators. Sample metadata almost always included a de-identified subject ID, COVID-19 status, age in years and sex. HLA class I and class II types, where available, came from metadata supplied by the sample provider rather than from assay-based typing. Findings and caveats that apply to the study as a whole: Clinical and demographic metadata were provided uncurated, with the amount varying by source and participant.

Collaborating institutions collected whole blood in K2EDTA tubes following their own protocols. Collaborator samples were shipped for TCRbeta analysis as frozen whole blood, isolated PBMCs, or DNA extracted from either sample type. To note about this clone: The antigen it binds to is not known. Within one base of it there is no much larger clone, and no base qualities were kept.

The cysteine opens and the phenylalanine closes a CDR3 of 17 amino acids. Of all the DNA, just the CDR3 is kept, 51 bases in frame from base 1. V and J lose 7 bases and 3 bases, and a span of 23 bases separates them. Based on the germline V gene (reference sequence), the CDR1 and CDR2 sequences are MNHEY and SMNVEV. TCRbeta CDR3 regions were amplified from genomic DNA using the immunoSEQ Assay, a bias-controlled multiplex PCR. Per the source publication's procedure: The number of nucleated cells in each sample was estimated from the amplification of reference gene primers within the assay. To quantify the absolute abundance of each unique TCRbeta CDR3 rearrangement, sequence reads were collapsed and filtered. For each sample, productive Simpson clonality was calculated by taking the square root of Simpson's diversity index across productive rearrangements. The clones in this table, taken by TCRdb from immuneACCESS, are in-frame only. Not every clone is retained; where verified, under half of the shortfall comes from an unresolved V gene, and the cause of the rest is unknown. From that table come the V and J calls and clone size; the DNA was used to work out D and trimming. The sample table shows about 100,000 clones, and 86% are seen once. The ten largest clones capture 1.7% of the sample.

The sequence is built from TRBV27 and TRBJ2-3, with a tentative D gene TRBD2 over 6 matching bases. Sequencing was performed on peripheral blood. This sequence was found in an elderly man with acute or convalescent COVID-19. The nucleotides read TGTGCCAGCATTATAAACGGGGCTAGCGTGGGGACAGATACGCAGTATTTT. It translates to CASIINGASVGTDTQYF.